This T cell receptor beta chain is drawn from a study of blood T cell repertoires in COVID-19. Whole-study context: Nucleic acid was either cDNA or gDNA, and it came from T cells, B-cell-depleted T cells, or PBMCs.

In the study's own analysis: Reference gene primers were amplified, and this amplification served to estimate nucleated cell counts. Sequencing was performed with immunoSEQ multiplex PCR; in TCRdb, only in-frame clones are kept and a portion is missing. V, J and clone size were drawn from that table, and D and trimming were deduced from the DNA. The data hold 150,000 to 200,000 clones, with approximately 84% observed a single time. This sequence originates from a human donor with acute or convalescent COVID-19. The donor label of this sample is uncertain. The specimen was peripheral blood.

CDR3 coding DNA: TGTGCCAGTCACTTCCAAGCGGGGGGTCCAGATACGCAGTATTTT. This translates into CASHFQAGGPDTQYF. The rearrangement links TRBV19 to TRBJ2-3, with 9 bases lining up with TRBD2. With 8 bases clipped from V and 4 bases from J, the junction kept 10 bases outside the gene matches. This CDR3 contains 15 residues. CDR1 LNHDA and CDR2 SQIVND come from the germline V gene (reference sequence).